This T cell receptor beta chain originates from a study of cytomegalovirus exposure and HLA in healthy donors. General study findings and limits: Many donors shared some public TCRs, even though most TCR sequences were rare.

As regards this clone: Its antigen is undetermined.

60 Vbeta and 13 Jbeta primers were used in PCR. Measured with immunoSEQ multiplex PCR; TCRdb has only the in-frame clones, and not every one. The sample lists 100,000 or so clones; under 85% were seen once. Input material: PBMCs. The source is a man aged 35-49 years in good health and CMV-seropositive.

CDR3 sequence: CASSFRTGESNEQYF. DNA for the CDR3: TGCGCCAGCAGCTTTAGGACAGGGGAATCCAACGAGCAGTACTTC. The J gene is TRBJ2-5, the V gene TRBV5-1, with TRBD1 matching over 9 bases. The DNA end is more similar to TRBJ2-7, so the J call may be wrong. The CDR3 runs to 15 residues. Per germline, CDR1 SGHRS and CDR2 YFSETQ.